The rows below give T cell receptor beta chains drawn from one sample of a study of a mutant IDH1 vaccine in newly diagnosed glioma. Here immunoSEQ multiplex PCR was the method, and the copy in TCRdb shows in-frame clones only, minus some. The table records approximately 70,000 clones, approximately 86% of them present only once. Source: PBMCs, taken from a glioma patient treated with radiotherapy, temozolomide or both. All receptors derive from a man aged 25 to 45 with glioma. Both conserved end residues are trimmed from each CDR3.

v_gene: TRBV11-2; j_gene: TRBJ2-5; CDR3aa: ASSLGWETQY
v_gene: TRBV7-6; j_gene: TRBJ2-3; CDR3aa: ASSLEGPDTQY
v_gene: TRBV13; j_gene: TRBJ1-4; CDR3aa: ASSEVNNEKLF
v_gene: TRBV5-5; j_gene: TRBJ2-2; CDR3aa: ASSLDAHLLGTGELF
v_gene: TRBV13; j_gene: TRBJ2-1; CDR3aa: ASSLLAGGDNEQF
v_gene: TRBV2; j_gene: TRBJ2-2; CDR3aa: ASTGRTVPGELF
v_gene: TRBV19; j_gene: TRBJ1-2; CDR3aa: ASSISSRMAWYGYT
v_gene: TRBV4-2; j_gene: TRBJ2-3; CDR3aa: ASSQAPDWRGTSTDTQY
v_gene: TRBV23-1; j_gene: TRBJ1-4; CDR3aa: ASSQLRKQNEKLF
v_gene: TRBV4-1; j_gene: TRBJ2-1; CDR3aa: ASSQGPGRDNEQF
v_gene: TRBV5-1; j_gene: TRBJ1-4; CDR3aa: ASSSQGIMKEKLF
v_gene: TRBV27; j_gene: TRBJ1-5; CDR3aa: ASSLSSIGPQH
v_gene: TRBV6-5; j_gene: TRBJ2-3; CDR3aa: ASSYSPTGARQY
v_gene: TRBV7-9; j_gene: TRBJ1-5; CDR3aa: ASSSGTRNQPQH
v_gene: TRBV16; j_gene: TRBJ2-1; CDR3aa: ASSPPAHRAASFDNEQF
v_gene: TRBV18; j_gene: TRBJ1-2; CDR3aa: ASSPPVHYGYT
v_gene: TRBV9; j_gene: TRBJ2-3; CDR3aa: ASSLAGSTDTQY
v_gene: TRBV10-1; j_gene: TRBJ1-6; CDR3aa: ASSESPGNSPLH
v_gene: TRBV13; j_gene: TRBJ1-2; CDR3aa: ASRPPDNYGYT
v_gene: TRBV2; j_gene: TRBJ2-1; CDR3aa: ASIEGQGAYNEQF
v_gene: TRBV7-2; j_gene: TRBJ1-2; CDR3aa: ASSLARKDYT
v_gene: TRBV11-2; j_gene: TRBJ1-6; CDR3aa: ASSFGPSGPTYSPLH
v_gene: TRBV9; j_gene: TRBJ2-2; CDR3aa: ASSVERGGTGELF
v_gene: TRBV5-1; j_gene: -; CDR3aa: ASSLAGPGYEQY
v_gene: TRBV27; j_gene: TRBJ2-2; CDR3aa: ASTPRRSTVGGELF
v_gene: TRBV2; j_gene: TRBJ2-5; CDR3aa: ASTGQFKETQY
v_gene: TRBV11-3; j_gene: TRBJ2-1; CDR3aa: ASSETGNEQF
v_gene: TRBV19; j_gene: TRBJ1-2; CDR3aa: ASYQILGQRSYGYT
v_gene: TRBV7-9; j_gene: TRBJ1-1; CDR3aa: ASSFGDRDHTEAF
v_gene: TRBV27; j_gene: TRBJ1-5; CDR3aa: ASSLTRTGGGNQPQH
v_gene: TRBV19; j_gene: TRBJ2-3; CDR3aa: ASSIVAIGSTADGDTQY
v_gene: TRBV4-1; j_gene: TRBJ2-1; CDR3aa: ASSQVAGTGGVTSF
v_gene: TRBV5-1; j_gene: TRBJ1-1; CDR3aa: ASSFTGMSNTEAF
v_gene: TRBV10-3; j_gene: TRBJ2-4; CDR3aa: AISESATRNIQY
v_gene: TRBV29-1; j_gene: TRBJ2-1; CDR3aa: SVVGDFNNEQF
v_gene: TRBV6-5; j_gene: TRBJ1-2; CDR3aa: ASNTGGADYGYT
v_gene: TRBV7-8; j_gene: TRBJ1-2; CDR3aa: ASSPLNREGYT
v_gene: TRBV15; j_gene: TRBJ1-1; CDR3aa: ATSRASTGQGMNTEAF
v_gene: TRBV2; j_gene: TRBJ2-6; CDR3aa: ASSERTGETGANVLT
v_gene: TRBV2; j_gene: TRBJ2-2; CDR3aa: ASKGFIGLAGRYTGELF
v_gene: TRBV6-5; j_gene: TRBJ2-1; CDR3aa: ASRATSWYNEQF